This entry lists 26 T cell receptor beta chains sequenced from one sample in a study of T cells in Graves' hyperthyroidism and ophthalmopathy. RNA transcripts were the template for amplifying TCR beta CDR3 regions. Researchers ran a first-round RT-PCR on the TCR CDR3 using the HTBI primer set. TCRdb re-called the multiplex PCR reads through MiXCR, storing one row per CDR3 protein. The sample carries about 420,000 distinct CDR3 sequences, 12% to 15% recorded once. Sample: blood. These receptors originate from a young woman with Graves' hyperthyroidism.

The chain links TRBV18 to TRBJ2-6; D is possibly TRBD2 (6 bases). The germline V and J ends were trimmed by 6 bases and 0 bases, with 15 bases remaining between them. This CDR3 contains 17 residues. Germline CDR1 reads KGHSH; CDR2 reads LQKENI. CDR3 coding DNA: TGTGCCAGCTCCATGCGGGACCCCTACTCTGGGGCCAACGTCCTGACTTTC. Translated: CASSMRDPYSGANVLTF.

This clonotype was seen repeatedly, ten times or more. V gene TRBV20-1 combines with J gene TRBJ2-3; D is unclear. The CDR3 sequence is 13 residues long. From germline, CDR1 is DFQATT and CDR2 SNEGSKA (reference sequence). V lost 3 bases to trimming and J lost 0 bases, with 7 bases between them. DNA of the CDR3: TGCAGTGCTAGTGGGGTCAGCACAGATACGCAGTATTTT. This gives the protein CSASGVSTDTQYF.

This clonotype was detected ten times or more. The chain is built from TRBV30 and TRBJ1-2; D is uncertain. Trimming removed 4 bases at V and 3 bases at J, with 12 bases between. The CDR3 has 13 residues. The V gene's germline CDR1 is GTSNPN and CDR2 SVGIG (reference sequence). CDR3 bases: TGTGCCTGGATGAAGGCGGCGGACTATGGCTACACCTTC. As protein: CAWMKAADYGYTF.

The table lists this clonotype with a count of one. The rearrangement joins TRBV20-1 to TRBJ2-7; 12 positions match TRBD2. Germline CDR1 reads DFQATT; CDR2 reads SNEGSKA (reference sequence). There are 13 residues in the CDR3. V dropped 5 bases and J dropped 4; count of bases not matched to a gene: 3. The CDR3 loop reads CSALAGGFYEQYF. CDR3 nucleotides: TGCAGTGCTCTAGCGGGAGGGTTTTACGAGCAGTACTTC.

This clonotype was counted only a few times. The DNA for the CDR3 is TGTGCCAGCAGTCCCATTAAACCGGGACTAGCTCACGAGCAGTACTTC. Its protein product is CASSPIKPGLAHEQYF. The genes are TRBV6-2 or TRBV6-3 and TRBJ2-7; TRBD2 agrees at 9 bases. CDR1 is MNHEY and CDR2 is SVGEGT in the germline V gene. V lost 5 bases, J lost 5 bases, and 13 bases stayed unmatched. The CDR3 is 16 amino acids.

This clonotype showed up many times. The V call is TRBV29-1, the J call TRBJ1-1, with D unresolved. From germline, CDR1 is SQVTM and CDR2 ANQGSEA. This CDR3 has 12 amino acids. The CDR3 sequence: CRVGRANTEAFF. CDR3 DNA sequence: TGCAGGGTGGGGAGGGCGAACACTGAAGCTTTCTTT.

This clonotype occurred many times. The chain is built from TRBV12-3 or TRBV12-4 and TRBJ1-5; D ambiguous. V was clipped by 0 bases and J by 5 bases, with 11 bases between them. This CDR3 has 15 residues. CDR3 DNA sequence: TGTGCCAGCAGTTTAGCCCCGCGAACCTATCAGCCCCAGCATTTT. Residues: CASSLAPRTYQPQHF.

This clonotype was seen many times. The chain carries TRBV29-1 and TRBJ2-7; 7 bases fit TRBD2. V lost 6 bases and J lost 0; bases outside the gene matches: 5. In germline, CDR1 is SQVTM, CDR2 ANQGSEA. CDR3 size: 13 residues. The CDR3, as DNA: TGCAGCGTGCTAGCGGAGCCCTCCTACGAGCAGTACTTC. Residues: CSVLAEPSYEQYF.

This clonotype was counted a few times. This chain links TRBV7-2 with TRBJ2-7; 11 bases fit TRBD2. V was clipped by 1 base and J by 7 bases; unmatched bases: 9. CDR3 length equals 16 residues. CDR1 is SGHTA, CDR2 FQGNSA, per germline. The CDR3 loop is CASSLEASGRPWEQYF. The CDR3 coding sequence is TGTGCCAGCAGCTTAGAGGCTAGCGGGAGGCCCTGGGAGCAGTACTTC.

This clonotype was recorded many times. The CDR3 DNA follows: TGTGCCAGCAGTGAAGGAGGGAAACACGAGCAGTACTTC. Translating it yields CASSEGGKHEQYF. This chain connects TRBV2 to TRBJ2-7, with D possibly being TRBD2 (5 bases). Germline lookup yields CDR1 SNHLY and CDR2 FYNNEI. The CDR3 loop spans 13 amino acids. Trimming left V 1 base short and J 5 bases short, with 9 bases between.

In its sample, this clonotype was seen many times. This chain links TRBV3-1 with TRBJ1-1; D is uncertain. V lost 5 bases and J 6 bases, leaving 19 bases between the germline ends. Germline V CDR1 and CDR2: LGHDT, YNNKEL (reference sequence). The length of the CDR3 is 15 residues. CDR3 nucleotides: TGTGCCAGCAGCTCGCACACCGGGCCGGGCGCTGAAGCTTTCTTT. Protein sequence: CASSSHTGPGAEAFF.

This clonotype was found many times. This chain connects TRBV9 to TRBJ2-7; 10 positions agree with TRBD2. With 0 bases clipped from V and 2 bases from J, the junction kept 11 bases outside the gene matches. Germline values: CDR1 SGDLS, CDR2 YYNGEE. This CDR3 has 18 amino acids. The CDR3 DNA reads TGTGCCAGCAGCGTAGGACCCCACAGTAGCGGGAGGACCTACGAGCAGTACTTC. Protein product: CASSVGPHSSGRTYEQYF.

CDR3 sequence: CASSAGTPLYGYTF. The CDR3 region has the DNA TGTGCCAGCAGTGCTGGGACACCTTTATATGGCTACACCTTC. V gene TRBV25-1 combines with J gene TRBJ1-2; D is possibly TRBD1 (6 bases). The CDR3 length is 14 residues. The germline V and J ends were trimmed by 4 bases and 5 bases, with 14 bases remaining between them. Germline lookup yields CDR1 MGHDK and CDR2 SYGVNS.

This clonotype was counted many times. This sequence joins TRBV7-2 and TRBJ2-3; TRBD2 might be the D (6 bases). V lost 0 bases, J lost 3 bases, and 7 bases lay in between. The CDR3 has 14 amino acids. Germline lookup yields CDR1 SGHTA and CDR2 FQGNSA. CDR3 loop: CASSLASGTDTQYF. The CDR3 DNA reads as TGTGCCAGCAGCTTAGCGAGCGGGACAGATACGCAGTATTTT.

This clonotype has ten or more counts. The V call is TRBV7-9, the J call TRBJ2-7; D may be TRBD1 or TRBD2 (5 bases each). Trimming left V 5 bases short and J 3 bases short, with 14 bases between. Germline V lookup: CDR1 SEHNR, CDR2 FQNEAQ (reference sequence). The CDR3 covers 14 residues. Here the CDR3 reads CASSRRDLDYEQYF. CDR3 bases: TGTGCCAGCAGCCGCCGGGACCTAGACTACGAGCAGTACTTC. The full variable domain, its missing parts supplied by reference TRBV7-9 and TRBJ2-7, is DTGVSQNPRHKITKRGQNVTFRCDPISEHNRLYWYRQTLGQGPEFLTYFQNEAQLEKSRLLSDRFSAERPKGSFSTLEIQRTEQGDSAMYLCASSRRDLDYEQYFGPGTRLTVT.

This clonotype showed up many times. The J gene is TRBJ2-7, the V gene TRBV11-2, with TRBD2 identical over 9 bases. Germline lookup yields CDR1 SGHAT and CDR2 FQNNGV. There are 16 residues in the CDR3. Trimming removed 5 bases from V and 4 bases from J; junction bases left unmatched: 12. In nucleotides, the CDR3 is TGTGCCAGCAGCCCCCGCGAGGCGGGAGGGCCGTACGAGCAGTACTTC. Translating it yields CASSPREAGGPYEQYF.

This clonotype was counted at least ten times. V usage is TRBV5-1 and J usage is TRBJ1-1; D possibly corresponds to TRBD1 (6 bases). The CDR3 sequence is 15 residues long. Per germline, CDR1 SGHRS and CDR2 YFSETQ. Deletions cut 0 bases from V and 1 base from J, with 10 bases between. This chain's CDR3 is CASSLDTGTNTEAFF. In nucleotides, the CDR3 is TGCGCCAGCAGCTTGGATACAGGGACGAACACTGAAGCTTTCTTT.

This clonotype was counted only a few times. The chain has TRBV30 and TRBJ2-1; the D gene is possibly TRBD1 (6 bases). Germline V gene data show CDR1 as GTSNPN and CDR2 as SVGIG (reference sequence). This CDR3 spans 15 amino acids. V was pared by 4 bases and J by 4 bases, with 17 bases between. CDR3 residues: CAWTQGRAAYNEQFF. The CDR3 DNA reads TGTGCCTGGACCCAGGGGCGAGCAGCTTACAATGAGCAGTTCTTC.

This clonotype was recorded many times. The chain combines TRBV7-2 with TRBJ2-5, with D unclear. CDR1 is SGHTA, CDR2 FQGNSA, per germline. Trimming took 4 bases from V and 4 from J, leaving 7 bases between them. The CDR3 has 12 residues. In DNA, the CDR3 is TGTGCCAGCAGCTCTGACACAGAGACCCAGTACTTC. This encodes CASSSDTETQYF.

This clonotype was recorded a few times. This chain joins TRBV14 and TRBJ1-1; no clear D. CDR3 length: 13 residues. CDR1 is SGHDN and CDR2 is FVKESK in the germline V gene. V was clipped by 4 bases and J by 3 bases, with 9 bases between them. For the CDR3, the DNA is TGTGCCAGCAGCCGTAACATGGACACTGAAGCTTTCTTT. It yields the protein CASSRNMDTEAFF.

This clonotype was seen ten or more times. The CDR3 protein is CASSVVGLTSDTQYF. The CDR3 DNA sequence: TGTGCCAGCAGCGTAGTCGGACTTACCTCAGATACGCAGTATTTT. The gene calls are TRBV9 and TRBJ2-3; the D gene is possibly TRBD2 (5 bases). This CDR3 region has 15 residues. Germline lookup yields CDR1 SGDLS and CDR2 YYNGEE. The V end lost 0 bases, the J end lost 4 bases, and 12 bases lay between the germline ends.

This clonotype was seen a few times. This sequence may be a read error, since a much larger clone differs from it by one base. The chain carries TRBV28 and TRBJ1-1, with 7 positions matching TRBD1. Germline CDR1 and CDR2: MDHEN and SYDVKM. The CDR3 is 16 residues long. The CDR3 protein is CACSSIRTGGDTEAFF. The CDR3 nucleotides are TGTGCCTGCAGTTCGATAAGGACAGGAGGGGACACTGAAGCTTTCTTT.

In its sample, this clonotype was seen many times. The V and J genes are TRBV11-2 and TRBJ1-4; 7 positions agree with TRBD1. The length of the CDR3 is 16 residues. Germline V gives CDR1 SGHAT, CDR2 FQNNGV. Trimming at V came to 5 bases and at J to 6 bases, leaving 12 bases not matched to a gene. The DNA for the CDR3 is TGTGCCAGCAGCCCTCGTACAGGGGTGTCCTATGAAAAACTGTTTTTT. Protein sequence: CASSPRTGVSYEKLFF.

This clonotype was found many times. The chain employs TRBV4-1 and TRBJ2-1; 13 bases map to TRBD2. The CDR3 length is 13 residues. Germline lookup yields CDR1 MGHRA and CDR2 YSYEKL. V gave up 8 bases and J gave up 7 bases; unmatched junction bases: 2. Written as DNA, the CDR3 is TGCGCCAGCGGACTAGCGGGAGTTAATGAGCAGTTCTTC. Its translation: CASGLAGVNEQFF.

This clonotype has just a few counts. The CDR3 loop is CAAGGENRDTQYF. The CDR3 nucleotides read TGTGCCGCAGGAGGAGAGAACAGAGATACGCAGTATTTT. This chain uses TRBV10-3 with TRBJ2-3; TRBD2 is a possible D gene (5 bases). This CDR3 has 13 amino acids. Trimming cost V 11 bases and J 5 bases, with 17 bases left between them. Germline CDR1 is ENHRY and CDR2 is SYGVKD.

The chain employs TRBV24-1 and TRBJ1-2; TRBD1 aligns across 7 bases. With 1 base clipped from V and 6 bases from J, the junction kept 7 bases outside the gene matches. The CDR3 totals 15 residues. Germline values: CDR1 KGHDR, CDR2 SFDVKD. The CDR3 spells CATSDFPRGIDGYTF. DNA of the CDR3: TGTGCCACCAGTGATTTCCCCAGGGGGATCGATGGCTACACCTTC.